This passage covers 3 T cell receptor beta chains from one sample sequenced in a study of T-cell reconstitution after alpha-beta-depleted transplantation in children. It was with unique molecular identifiers that the TCRbeta library was prepared. Using its own MiXCR run on the PCR reads, TCRdb lists one record per CDR3 protein. The table records a few hundred thousand distinct CDR3 sequences, approximately 24% of them present only once. This specimen consisted of PBMCs, mostly from graft donor cells, obtained 360 days after TCRalphabeta/CD19-depleted stem cell transplant. Source of these receptors: a female patient aged 2-9 years who had a stem cell transplant for congenital amegakaryocytic thrombocytopenia, so the T cells may come from the graft donor.

The chain combines TRBV28 with TRBJ2-7; possible D gene TRBD1, 5 bases. Germline CDR1 reads MDHEN; CDR2 reads SYDVKM. The V and J ends lost 6 bases and 2 bases respectively, with 11 bases between them. The CDR3 has 13 residues. CDR3 nucleotide sequence: TGTGCCAGCAGAGGGGTCCCAACCTACGAGCAGTACTTC. It codes for CASRGVPTYEQYF.

The V call is TRBV20-1, the J call TRBJ1-4; D gene ambiguous. Germline values: CDR1 DFQATT, CDR2 SNEGSKA (reference sequence). The CDR3 consists of 14 residues. Trimming stripped 1 base from V and 5 bases from J, with 11 bases between. The CDR3 coding sequence is TGCAGTGCTAGAGGAGGGTATGGGAATGAAAAACTGTTTTTT. Its protein product is CSARGGYGNEKLFF.

This clonotype was counted between two and nine times. The rearrangement joins TRBV20-1 to TRBJ2-2; possibly TRBD2 for D (6 bases). Trimming stripped 0 bases from V and 4 bases from J, with 12 bases between. Germline loops: CDR1 DFQATT, CDR2 SNEGSKA (reference sequence). CDR3 size: 15 residues. CDR3 protein: CSARDGGQGTGELFF. CDR3 bases: TGCAGTGCTAGAGATGGAGGGCAGGGCACCGGGGAGCTGTTTTTT.